Here is one T cell receptor (beta chain) with its context. In the authors' methods: Quantification of nucleated cells was approximated via reference gene primer amplification. Some clones are missing from TCRdb's copy, which holds only in-frame ones; the method was immunoSEQ multiplex PCR. The V and J calls and clone size come from that table; D and trimming were worked out from the DNA. This sample has about 150,000 clones, with around nine tenths found just once. This record comes from a study of blood T cell repertoires in COVID-19. The overall study: Samples representing acute and convalescent COVID-19 were sourced from the United States, Italy and Spain.

The junction had 5 bases not matched to a gene; V was cut back by 2 bases and J by 1 base. This CDR3 is built from 16 residues. Germline values: CDR1 SGHDN, CDR2 FVKESK. The sample taken for sequencing was peripheral blood. The clonotype originates from a human donor in a cohort sampled during active COVID-19. This rearrangement joins TRBV14 to TRBJ1-1; 9 bases match TRBD1. CDR3 in DNA: TGTGCCAGCAGCCAAAGAACAGGGGGCCCGAACACTGAAGCTTTCTTT. Translated, it gives CASSQRTGGPNTEAFF. Combining the CDR3 with reference TRBV14 and TRBJ1-1 gives the whole variable domain EAGVTQFPSHSVIEKGQTVTLRCDPISGHDNLYWYRRVMGKEIKFLLHFVKESKQDESGMPNNRFLAERTGGTYSTLKVQPAELEDSGVYFCASSQRTGGPNTEAFFGQGTRLTVV.